This T cell receptor (beta chain) was captured by sequencing in a study of cytomegalovirus exposure and HLA in healthy donors. Overall study findings and caveats: Across donors, most TCRs were seen rarely, yet some public ones were widespread. Later analysis placed DRB1 highest and HLA-C lowest in TCR association rates, which differed by HLA locus. Follow-up analysis later connected one missense variant in DCLRE1C with trimming of TCR beta V- and J-genes.

CDR1 and CDR2 (germline): SQVTM, ANQGSEA. The V end was cut by 5 bases, the J end by 0 bases, with 13 bases between. The CDR3 covers 14 residues. Comments on this clone: Its antigen is unidentified.

The primer mix had 60 Vbeta and 13 Jbeta primers. Method: immunoSEQ multiplex PCR; TCRdb's copy keeps in-frame clones and lacks some. The sample yields fewer than 90,000 clones, less than 80% seen once. The sequenced sample was PBMCs. This receptor was taken from a male donor in good health and CMV-seronegative. The chain combines TRBV29-1 with TRBJ1-1, with a possible D match to TRBD1 (5 bases). CDR3 sequence: CSVHRGLMNTEAFF. As DNA, the CDR3 is TGCAGCGTTCATAGGGGACTAATGAACACTGAAGCTTTCTTT. The full variable domain, completed using reference TRBV29-1 and TRBJ1-1, is SAVISQKPSRDICQRGTSLTIQCQVDSQVTMMFWYRQQPGQSLTLIATANQGSEATYESGFVIDKFPISRPNLTFSTLTVSNMSPEDSSIYLCSVHRGLMNTEAFFGQGTRLTVV.